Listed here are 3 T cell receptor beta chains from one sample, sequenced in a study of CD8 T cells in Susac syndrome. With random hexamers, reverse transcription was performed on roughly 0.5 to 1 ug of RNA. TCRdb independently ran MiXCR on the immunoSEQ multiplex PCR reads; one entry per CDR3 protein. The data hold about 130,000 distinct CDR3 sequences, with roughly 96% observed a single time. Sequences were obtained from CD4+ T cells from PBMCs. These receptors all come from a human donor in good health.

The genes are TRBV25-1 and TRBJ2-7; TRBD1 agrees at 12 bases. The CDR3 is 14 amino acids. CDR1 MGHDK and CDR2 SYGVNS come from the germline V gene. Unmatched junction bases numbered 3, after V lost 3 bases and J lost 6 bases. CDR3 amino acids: CASSDRDRGLEQYF. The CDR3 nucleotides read TGTGCCAGCAGTGACCGGGACAGGGGGCTCGAGCAGTACTTC.

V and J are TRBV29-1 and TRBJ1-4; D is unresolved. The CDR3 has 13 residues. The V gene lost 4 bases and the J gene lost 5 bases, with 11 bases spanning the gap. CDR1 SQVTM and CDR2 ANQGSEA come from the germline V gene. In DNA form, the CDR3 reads TGCAGCGTTGTAGACGGAAGAAATGAAAAACTGTTTTTT. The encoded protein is CSVVDGRNEKLFF.

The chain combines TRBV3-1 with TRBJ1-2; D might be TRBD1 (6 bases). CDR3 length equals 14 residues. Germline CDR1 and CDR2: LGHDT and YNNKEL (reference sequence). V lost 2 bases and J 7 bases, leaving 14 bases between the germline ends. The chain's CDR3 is CASSQTRTAIGYTF. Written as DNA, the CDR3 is TGTGCCAGCAGCCAAACCCGGACAGCTATTGGCTACACCTTC. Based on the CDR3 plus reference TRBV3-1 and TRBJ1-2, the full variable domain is DTAVSQTPKYLVTQMGNDKSIKCEQNLGHDTMYWYKQDSKKFLKIMFSYNNKELIINETVPNRFSPKSPDKAHLNLHINSLELGDSAVYFCASSQTRTAIGYTFGSGTRLTVV.